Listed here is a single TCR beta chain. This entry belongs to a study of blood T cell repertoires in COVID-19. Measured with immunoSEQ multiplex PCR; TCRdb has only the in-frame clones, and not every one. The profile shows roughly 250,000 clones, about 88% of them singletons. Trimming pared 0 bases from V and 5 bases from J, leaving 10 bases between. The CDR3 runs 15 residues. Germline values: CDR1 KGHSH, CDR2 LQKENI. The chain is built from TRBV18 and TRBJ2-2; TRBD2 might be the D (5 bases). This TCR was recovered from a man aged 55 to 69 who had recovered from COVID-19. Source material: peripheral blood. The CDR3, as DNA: TGTGCCAGCTCACCACCCGGAGGTTATACCGGGGAGCTGTTTTTT. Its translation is CASSPPGGYTGELFF.